This T cell receptor (beta chain) was observed in a study of graft-versus-host responses after intestinal transplantation. General study results and limits: Allografts of patients with graft-donor T cell macrochimerism showed high graft-versus-host to host-versus-graft clone ratios.

Assay: immunoSEQ multiplex PCR; the TCRdb copy retains only in-frame clones and omits some. The sample holds several thousand clones, about 85% seen once. Graft material was processed, releasing intraepithelial and lamina propria lymphocytes. This CDR3 comprises 15 residues. Trimming removed 0 bases at V and 1 base at J, with 8 bases between. CDR1 and CDR2 (germline): SGHKS, YYEKEE (reference sequence). Details on this clone: Its matching antigen is unknown.

Here the sequenced sample was ileum tissue, taken 156 days after intestinal transplant. The chain employs TRBV5-5 and TRBJ1-5; no definite D call. This clonotype was sampled from a human patient who received an intestinal transplant, so some T cells may come from the graft donor. The CDR3: CASSLEGWSNQPQHF. DNA for the CDR3: TGTGCCAGCAGCTTGGAGGGTTGGAGCAATCAGCCCCAGCATTTT.